This T cell receptor (beta chain) stems from a study of CD8 T cells in ankylosing spondylitis. General study results and limits: The clones that were linked to disease were reported to be significantly enriched in matched synovial fluid samples from ankylosing spondylitis patients. There were earlier reports of some motif variants in reactive arthritis synovial fluid and blood. Peripheral blood held disease-linked clones only at relatively low frequency, and these were CD8+. Seven to nine highly homologous variants formed a TCR beta motif that appeared characteristic of ankylosing spondylitis blood.

Researchers built TCR beta libraries using quantitative 5'-RACE with molecular barcodes. MiXCR was run by TCRdb on the 5' RACE reads, yielding one entry per CDR3 protein. The sample includes fewer than 550,000 distinct CDR3 sequences, 5.3% of them seen just once. Regarding this clonotype: Its antigen is currently unknown.

The germline V gene encodes CDR1 MDHEN and CDR2 SYDVKM. With 3 bases clipped from V and 7 bases from J, the junction kept 12 bases outside the gene matches. This CDR3 has 16 residues. The specimen sequenced was blood, either unsorted or a sorted T cell fraction (not recorded which). This chain links TRBV28 with TRBJ2-1; 7 positions agree with TRBD2. The source is a male donor with ankylosing spondylitis. The CDR3 DNA is TGTGCCAGCAGTTTTGGGGGGGGGACCATGAGGAATGAGCAGTTCTTC. Translation gives CASSFGGGTMRNEQFF.